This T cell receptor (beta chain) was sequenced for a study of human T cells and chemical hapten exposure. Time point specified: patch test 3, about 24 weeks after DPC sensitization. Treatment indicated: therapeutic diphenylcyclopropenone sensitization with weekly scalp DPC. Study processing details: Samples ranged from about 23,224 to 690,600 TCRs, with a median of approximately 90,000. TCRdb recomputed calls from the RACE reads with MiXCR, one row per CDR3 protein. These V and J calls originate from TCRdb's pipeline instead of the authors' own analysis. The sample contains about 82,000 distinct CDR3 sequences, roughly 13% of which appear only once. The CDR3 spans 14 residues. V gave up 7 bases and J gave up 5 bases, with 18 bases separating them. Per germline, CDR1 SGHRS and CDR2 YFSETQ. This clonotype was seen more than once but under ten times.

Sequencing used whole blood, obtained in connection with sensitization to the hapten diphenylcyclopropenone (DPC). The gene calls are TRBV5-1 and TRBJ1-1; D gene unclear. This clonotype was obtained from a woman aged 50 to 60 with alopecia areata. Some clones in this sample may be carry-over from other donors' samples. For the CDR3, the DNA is TGCGCCAGCCGGCAAGGGTCTGTAGGGACTGAAGCTTTCTTT. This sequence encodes CASRQGSVGTEAFF.